This T cell receptor (beta chain) was profiled in a study of blood T cell repertoires in COVID-19. About the study: PBMCs, B-cell-depleted T cells, or T cells provided the cDNA or gDNA that made up the material.

The V gene's germline CDR1 is LNHDA and CDR2 SQIVND (reference sequence). CDR3 length: 21 amino acids. After removal of 7 bases from V and 5 bases from J, the junction contained 26 bases not matched to a gene. Assay used: immunoSEQ multiplex PCR; TCRdb lists only in-frame clones, some missing. The sample has some 110,000 clones; over 65% are singletons. The chain combines TRBV19 with TRBJ2-3; 11 nucleotides match TRBD2. This receptor was identified in a man between 70 and 80 years old with acute or convalescent COVID-19. Sample: peripheral blood. The chain's CDR3 is CASKSAGYGQRGLAAGDTQYF. CDR3 nucleotide sequence: TGTGCCAGTAAGTCGGCTGGCTACGGTCAGCGGGGACTAGCGGCCGGAGATACGCAGTATTTT.